Sequencing of this TCR beta chain was carried out in a study of monozygotic twins with inflammatory bowel disease. This CDR3 has 16 residues. The V gene's germline CDR1 is SGHTA and CDR2 FQGNSA. Reprocessing the 5' RACE reads, TCRdb reports a single entry for every CDR3 protein and omits DNA. The listing contains 150,000 to 200,000 distinct CDR3 sequences. This receptor was taken from a human donor with ulcerative colitis or Crohn's disease, or a healthy co-twin of an affected twin (not recorded which). The chain carries TRBV7-2 and TRBJ1-4; without DNA, the TCRdb call of TRBD1 cannot be checked. Sequenced material: blood. CDR3 loop: CASSLETGLLNEKLFF. Together with reference TRBV7-2 and TRBJ1-4, the CDR3 gives the full variable domain: GAGVSQSPSNKVTEKGKDVELRCDPISGHTALYWYRQSLGQGLEFLIYFQGNSAPDKSGLPSDRFSAERTGGSVSTLTIQRTQQEDSAVYLCASSLETGLLNEKLFFGSGTQLSVL.